These 5 T cell receptor beta chains originate from one sample sequenced in a study of blood T cells in healthy people across ages. Through a sample-barcoded 5' primer and a J-beta primer mix, a second PCR was run for roughly 6 to 12 cycles. Each CDR3 protein gets one entry after TCRdb re-called the 5' RACE reads with MiXCR. The data hold 1.6 million or so distinct CDR3 sequences, with roughly 32% observed a single time. Sequencing used blood. The receptors shown here come from a woman in her twenties or thirties in good health.

This rearrangement joins TRBV2 to TRBJ2-7, with D hard to call. CDR1 and CDR2 from the germline V gene are SNHLY and FYNNEI. The V end was cut by 6 bases, the J end by 2 bases, with 11 bases between. The CDR3 consists of 13 residues. CDR3 in amino acids: CASSESDAYEQYF. CDR3 nucleotides: TGTGCCAGCAGCGAATCGGATGCCTACGAGCAGTACTTC.

This clonotype was detected only a few times. The gene calls are TRBV7-8 and TRBJ2-7; tentatively, D is TRBD1 or TRBD2 (5 bases each). Trimming cost V 1 base and J 5 bases, with 9 bases left between them. This CDR3 contains 13 residues. Germline-derived CDR1 and CDR2 are SGHVS and FQNEAQ. The CDR3 DNA sequence: TGTGCCAGCAGCTTAGAATGGGGGAACGAGCAGTACTTC. Its translation: CASSLEWGNEQYF.

Ten or more counts support this clonotype. Sequence at one end of the junction differs from germline and may be a read error. The chain has TRBV4-1 and TRBJ2-5; TRBD2 aligns across 11 bases. CDR3 size: 15 residues. Germline lookup yields CDR1 MGHRA and CDR2 YSYEKL. CDR3 in DNA: TGTGCCAGCAGCCAAGGCCTAGCGGGGGGAGAGACCCAGTACTTC. The encoded protein is CASSQGLAGGETQYF.

The V gene is TRBV5-5, the J gene TRBJ1-2, with TRBD1 matching 7 bases. Germline V gives CDR1 SGHKS, CDR2 YYEKEE (reference sequence). This CDR3 is 15 amino acids long. V lost 5 bases, J lost 0 bases, and 7 bases stayed unmatched. The CDR3, as DNA: TGTGCCAGCAGGCTCGGGACAGTATCTAACTATGGCTACACCTTC. Its translation: CASRLGTVSNYGYTF.

The chain has TRBV27 and TRBJ2-5, with TRBD1 matching 7 bases. Germline V gene lookup returns CDR1 MNHEY and CDR2 SMNVEV (reference sequence). This CDR3 comprises 16 residues. J gave up 0 bases and V 5 bases, and 9 bases lay outside the gene matches. The CDR3 here is CASSPQQGSYQETQYF. CDR3 DNA: TGTGCCAGCAGTCCACAACAGGGGAGTTACCAAGAGACCCAGTACTTC.